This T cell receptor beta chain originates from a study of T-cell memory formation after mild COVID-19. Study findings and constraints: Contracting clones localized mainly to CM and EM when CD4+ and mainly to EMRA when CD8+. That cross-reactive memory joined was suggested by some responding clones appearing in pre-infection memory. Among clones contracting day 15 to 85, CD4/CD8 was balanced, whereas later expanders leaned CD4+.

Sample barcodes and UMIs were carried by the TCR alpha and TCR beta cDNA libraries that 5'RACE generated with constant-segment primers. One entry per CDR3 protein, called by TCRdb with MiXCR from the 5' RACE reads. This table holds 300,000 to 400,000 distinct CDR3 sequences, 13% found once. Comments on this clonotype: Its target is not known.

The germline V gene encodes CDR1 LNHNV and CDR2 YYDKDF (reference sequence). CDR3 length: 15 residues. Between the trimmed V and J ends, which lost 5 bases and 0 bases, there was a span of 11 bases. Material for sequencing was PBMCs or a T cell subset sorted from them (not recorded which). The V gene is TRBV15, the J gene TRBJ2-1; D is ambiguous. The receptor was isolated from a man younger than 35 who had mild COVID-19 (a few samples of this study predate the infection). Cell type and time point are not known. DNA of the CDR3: TGTGCCACCAGCGCCCGATCGAGCTCCTACAATGAGCAGTTCTTC. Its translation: CATSARSSSYNEQFF.